This entry is about one T cell receptor (beta chain). This specimen belongs to a study of T cell changes during pregnancy in multiple sclerosis. This table comes from immunoSEQ multiplex PCR, and its TCRdb copy is limited to in-frame clones, with some not included. Of roughly 52,000 clones listed, approximately 94% are singletons. The CDR3 extends over 15 amino acids. The V segment lost 4 bases and the J segment 4 bases; nucleotides outside the gene matches: 4. Germline V gene lookup returns CDR1 MNHNS and CDR2 SASEGT. The chain combines TRBV6-1 with TRBJ1-5; TRBD1 matches 10 bases. This clonotype was obtained from a female donor with multiple sclerosis, enrolled in a pregnancy study. The source material was CD8+ T cells from peripheral blood mononuclear cells, sampled in the third trimester of pregnancy. CDR3 in amino acids: CASSAWTGGNQPQHF. For the CDR3, the DNA is TGTGCCAGCAGTGCCTGGACAGGGGGAAATCAGCCCCAGCATTTT.